The next 18 T cell receptor beta chains were all read from a single sample in a study of blood T cell repertoires in COVID-19. The data were produced by immunoSEQ multiplex PCR, yet TCRdb's version contains in-frame clones alone and is incomplete. There are about 220,000 clones in the sample; around 89% occur only once, and just over 2.5% lies in the top ten. Input material: PBMCs or T cells enriched from blood (not recorded which). The receptors shown here come from a woman aged 25-40 years who had recovered from COVID-19.

This clone was observed a handful of times. V and J are TRBV7-2 and TRBJ2-1; D is ambiguous. The V and J ends lost 1 base and 5 bases respectively, with 9 bases between them. The CDR3 covers 14 residues. The germline CDR1 and CDR2 sequences are SGHTA and FQGNSA. The CDR3: CASSLEAQHNEQFF. CDR3 bases: TGTGCCAGCAGCTTAGAGGCACAGCACAATGAGCAGTTCTTC. The variable domain in full, completed from reference TRBV7-2 and TRBJ2-1, reads GAGVSQSPSNKVTEKGKDVELRCDPISGHTALYWYRQSLGQGLEFLIYFQGNSAPDKSGLPSDRFSAERTGGSVSTLTIQRTQQEDSAVYLCASSLEAQHNEQFFGPGTRLTVL.

The gene calls are TRBV7-6 and TRBJ2-6; 12 bases are a match to TRBD1. The CDR3 is made up of 19 amino acids. Germline V gene lookup returns CDR1 SGHVS and CDR2 FNYEAQ. J lost 1 base, V lost 5 bases, and 9 bases had no gene match. CDR3 residues: CASSPLTGQGASGANVLTF. In DNA, the CDR3 is TGTGCCAGCAGCCCCCTCACGGGACAGGGGGCTTCTGGGGCCAACGTCCTGACTTTC.

This clone was recorded once. The chain carries TRBV19 and TRBJ2-7; D is perhaps TRBD2 (5 bases). The CDR3 has 13 residues. Germline CDR1 reads LNHDA; CDR2 reads SQIVND (reference sequence). Trimming shortened V by 1 base and J by 4 bases, and 8 bases separated the two germline ends. CDR3 nucleotide sequence: TGTGCCAGTAGTATAGGACTACCTTACGAGCAGTACTTC. It encodes CASSIGLPYEQYF.

The rearrangement joins TRBV6-5 to TRBJ1-4, with 8 bases fitting TRBD1. Germline V CDR1 and CDR2: MNHEY, SVGAGI. With 6 bases clipped from V and 4 bases from J, the junction kept 7 bases outside the gene matches. This CDR3 is built from 15 residues. The CDR3 DNA is TGTGCCAGCAGAACAACAACAGGGGGTAATGAAAAACTGTTTTTT. This codes for CASRTTTGGNEKLFF.

This chain joins TRBV9 and TRBJ1-1; TRBD1 aligns across 8 bases. The CDR3 sequence is 15 residues long. V shed 8 bases, J shed 3 bases, and the junction held 12 bases outside the gene matches. Germline V gene data show CDR1 as SGDLS and CDR2 as YYNGEE. The CDR3, as DNA: TGTGCCAGTGGAACAGGGGGGCAAGGGGACACTGAAGCTTTCTTT. It translates to CASGTGGQGDTEAFF.

This clone came up a few times. This chain links TRBV12-3 or TRBV12-4 with TRBJ1-2; the D gene is possibly TRBD1 (6 bases). The CDR3 length is 13 residues. Trimming stripped 4 bases from V and 6 bases from J, with 12 bases between. The CDR3 nucleotides read TGTGCCAGCAGTTCGACAGGCAGAGATGGCTACACCTTC. Amino acids: CASSSTGRDGYTF.

CDR3: CASSLGGLWQFF. CDR3 nucleotides: TGTGCCAGCAGCTTGGGTGGACTATGGCAGTTCTTC. This chain uses TRBV7-3 with TRBJ2-1, with D maybe TRBD2 (6 bases). Germline-derived CDR1 and CDR2 are SGHTA and FQGTGA. The CDR3 loop spans 12 amino acids. Between the trimmed V and J ends, which lost 3 bases and 12 bases, there was a span of 12 bases.

This chain links TRBV11-2 with TRBJ1-1, with D perhaps matching TRBD1 (6 bases). This CDR3 contains 12 residues. CDR1 SGHAT and CDR2 FQNNGV come from the germline V gene. Between the trimmed V and J ends, which lost 3 bases and 7 bases, there was a span of 9 bases. CDR3 in amino acids: CASSLGGGEAFF. CDR3 bases: TGTGCCAGCAGCTTGGGAGGGGGTGAAGCTTTCTTT.

The DNA of the CDR3 is TGTGCCAGCAGCTATACGCTCGACACAGCCTACGAGCAGTACTTC. Its translation: CASSYTLDTAYEQYF. V gene TRBV5-8 combines with J gene TRBJ2-7; D call uncertain. The CDR3 has 15 amino acids. CDR1 SGHTS and CDR2 YDEGEE come from the germline V gene. V lost 3 bases to trimming and J lost 2 bases, with 15 bases between them.

The chain's CDR3 is CASSQGSRWGGEQFF. DNA for the CDR3: TGTGCCAGCAGCCAAGGGAGCAGGTGGGGCGGTGAGCAGTTCTTC. This rearrangement joins TRBV4-2 to TRBJ2-1; possible D gene TRBD1, 5 bases. The CDR3 extends over 15 amino acids. Germline V gene data show CDR1 as LGHNA and CDR2 as YNFKEQ. The V gene lost 1 base and the J gene lost 9 bases, with 16 bases spanning the gap.

The chain joins TRBV29-1 to TRBJ1-1; 8 bases map to TRBD1. Germline CDR1 is SQVTM and CDR2 is ANQGSEA. The CDR3 extends over 12 amino acids. Unmatched junction bases numbered 3, after V lost 6 bases and J lost 3 bases. CDR3 loop: CSVEQGDTEAFF. The CDR3 nucleotides read TGCAGCGTCGAACAGGGGGACACTGAAGCTTTCTTT.

The chain couples TRBV5-6 to TRBJ1-4, with a possible D match to TRBD1 (5 bases). Germline V CDR1 and CDR2: SGHDT, YYEEEE. This CDR3 region has 18 residues. Trimming pared 2 bases from V and 7 bases from J, leaving 24 bases between. The CDR3 protein is CASSFTGRIDGIAEKLFF. The DNA of the CDR3 is TGTGCCAGCAGCTTTACAGGACGTATAGATGGTATTGCTGAAAAACTGTTTTTT.

As for this clone: One end of the junction varies from germline; a read error may be responsible. The CDR3 loop is CASTLGDNTGGETQYF. Written as DNA, the CDR3 is TGTGCCAGCACCTTAGGGGATAATACAGGGGGAGAGACCCAGTACTTC. J is TRBJ2-5 and V is TRBV11-2, with 8 bases matching TRBD1. Looked up from germline, CDR1 is SGHAT and CDR2 is FQNNGV. This CDR3 contains 16 residues.

This chain links TRBV7-2 with TRBJ1-1, with 9 bases identical to TRBD1. With V trimmed by 1 base and J by 8 bases, 17 bases remained unmatched. This CDR3 is 18 amino acids long. Germline assignment: CDR1 SGHTA and CDR2 FQGNSA. The CDR3 DNA reads as TGTGCCAGCAGCTTAGAGGGGTGGGGACAGGGCGCCGAGTCGGAAGCTTTCTTT. Translating it yields CASSLEGWGQGAESEAFF. Supplemented by reference TRBV7-2 and TRBJ1-1, the full variable domain reads GAGVSQSPSNKVTEKGKDVELRCDPISGHTALYWYRQSLGQGLEFLIYFQGNSAPDKSGLPSDRFSAERTGGSVSTLTIQRTQQEDSAVYLCASSLEGWGQGAESEAFFGQGTRLTVV.

The chain carries TRBV20-1 and TRBJ1-1; D possibly corresponds to TRBD1 (5 bases). The CDR3 covers 10 residues. Trimming stripped 6 bases from V and 11 bases from J, with 13 bases between. Germline V gene sequence: CDR1 DFQATT, CDR2 SNEGSKA (reference sequence). The CDR3 spells CSAKGLGAFF. The CDR3 bases are TGCAGTGCCAAGGGGTTGGGTGCTTTCTTT.

There are a few counts of this clone. This chain links TRBV29-1 with TRBJ1-1, with 7 bases fitting TRBD1. Germline V gene data show CDR1 as SQVTM and CDR2 as ANQGSEA. The CDR3 loop spans 12 amino acids. J was trimmed by 3 bases and V by 6 bases; bases with no gene match: 4. The CDR3 reads CSVGQIDTEAFF. The CDR3 nucleotides are TGCAGCGTGGGACAGATAGACACTGAAGCTTTCTTT.

The chain has TRBV4-3 and TRBJ1-5, with 7 bases lining up with TRBD1. The V segment lost 3 bases and the J segment 4 bases; nucleotides outside the gene matches: 6. Germline V CDR1 and CDR2: LGHNA, YSLEER. The CDR3 consists of 15 residues. DNA of the CDR3: TGCGCCAGCAGCCACCAGACAGGGACGAATCAGCCCCAGCATTTT. It codes for CASSHQTGTNQPQHF.

The chain links TRBV11-2 to TRBJ2-5; possible D gene TRBD1, 5 bases. V was cut by 3 bases and J by 7 bases, with 12 bases left in between. The CDR3 loop spans 13 amino acids. In germline, CDR1 is SGHAT, CDR2 FQNNGV. CDR3 sequence (DNA): TGTGCCAGCAGCTTGGTGCAGGGCAGGACCCAGTACTTC. Amino acid sequence: CASSLVQGRTQYF.